This is a list of T cell receptor beta chains from one sample in a study of cytomegalovirus exposure and HLA in healthy donors. Here immunoSEQ multiplex PCR was the method, and the copy in TCRdb shows in-frame clones only, minus some. The table includes approximately 120,000 clones, about 80% detected once. Sequencing used PBMCs. The origin of the receptors is a woman in her 50s in good health and CMV-seropositive. Each CDR3 is given with its conserved first and last residue. A D gene is named only where the DNA matches it firmly. Some rows have no size entry. The others give once, few or many, or a class for an expanded clone.

NA NA TRBJ2-7 TRBV6-1 TGTGCCAGCAGTGAGTTTGTGGACTTGAGCTCCTACGAGCAGTACTTC CASSEFVDLSSYEQYF
few NA TRBJ2-7 TRBV23-1 TGCGCCAGCAGTCAATTCCGGGACACTAGGGACTACGAGCAGTACTTC CASSQFRDTRDYEQYF
few NA TRBJ2-1 TRBV6-6 TGTGCCAGCAGCCCAGGGGCCCGCAGCTATCGGTTCTTC CASSPGARSYRFF
NA NA TRBJ2-7 TRBV2 TGTGCCAGCCTCGGGGACTACGAGCAGTACTTC CASLGDYEQYF
NA TRBD2 TRBJ2-5 TRBV5-4 TGTGCCAGCGCCCCTGCGTTTAGCGGGAGAGGCCAAGAGACCCAGTACTTC CASAPAFSGRGQETQYF
NA NA TRBJ2-5 TRBV5-6 TGTGCCAGCAGCATCGGGAGTCGGCAGACCCAGTACTTC CASSIGSRQTQYF
NA TRBD2 TRBJ2-3 TRBV18 TGTGCCAGCCCCGCGGGGGGATTCCTCACAGATACGCAGTATTTT CASPAGGFLTDTQYF
NA NA TRBJ1-2 TRBV9 TGTGCCAGCAGCGGGCCCCCTCTCTATGGCTACACCTTC CASSGPPLYGYTF
NA NA TRBJ1-2 TRBV28 TGTGCCAGCAGCCGCCAGGGGACGGGCGGCTACACCTTC CASSRQGTGGYTF
NA TRBD2 TRBJ2-2 TRBV4-3 TGCGCCAGCAGCCAAGATCGCGCGGGGGGGGGAACCGGGGAGCTGTTTTTT CASSQDRAGGGTGELFF
once NA TRBJ2-7 TRBV13 TGTGCCAGCAGCTTAGGGGCGGGGGAGCAGTACTTC CASSLGAGEQYF